The present T cell receptor beta chain was sequenced within a study of CD8 T cells in ankylosing spondylitis. General observations from the study: Previously reported in reactive arthritis synovial fluid and blood were some of the motif variants. Significant enrichment of disease-linked clones was reportedly seen in matched ankylosing spondylitis synovial fluid.

This CDR3 contains 14 residues. V was cut by 5 bases and J by 1 base, with 13 bases left in between. The V gene's germline CDR1 is DFQATT and CDR2 SNEGSKA (reference sequence). This clonotype has at least ten counts. Antigen specificity is unknown. Quantitative 5'-RACE with molecular barcodes was used to make the TCR beta libraries. TCRdb reprocessed the 5' RACE reads with MiXCR, giving one entry per CDR3 protein. This sample yields about 66,000 distinct CDR3 sequences, of which approximately 6% are seen a single time; approximately 4.5% belongs to the top ten. This sequence was found in a male donor with ankylosing spondylitis. The sample taken for sequencing was synovial fluid, either unsorted or a sorted T cell fraction (not recorded which). The chain uses TRBV20-1 and TRBJ2-3; D perhaps matches TRBD2 (5 bases). The DNA for the CDR3 is TGCAGTGCTCCCTTCCGGCGGGGCACAGATACGCAGTATTTT. Translated: CSAPFRRGTDTQYF.